Below, 16 T cell receptor beta chains from the same sample are listed, as sequenced in a study of blood T cells in healthy people across ages. The authors ran a second PCR of about 7 to 11 cycles using a sample-barcoded 5' primer and a J-beta primer mix. TCRdb re-derived calls from the 5' RACE reads in MiXCR, one entry per CDR3 protein. The table shows around 1,900,000 distinct CDR3 sequences, with 35% to 50% occurring only once. The sequenced material came from blood. These receptors all come from a human donor in good health.

This clonotype was detected ten times or more. The chain recombines TRBV13 with TRBJ2-7; D remains unclear. With 0 bases removed from V and 4 bases from J, the gap between germline ends came to 4 bases. Germline CDR1 and CDR2: PRHDT and FYEKMQ (reference sequence). This CDR3 has 12 amino acids. CDR3 coding DNA: TGTGCCAGCAGCTTAGGGAAATACGAGCAGTACTTC. Translated, it gives CASSLGKYEQYF.

The rearrangement joins TRBV10-3 to TRBJ2-4; TRBD2 aligns across 9 bases. The junction had 14 bases not matched to a gene; V was cut back by 7 bases and J by 13 bases. Germline values: CDR1 ENHRY, CDR2 SYGVKD. The CDR3 sequence is 14 residues long. CDR3 residues: CAIMLAGRYNEQYF. The CDR3 bases are TGTGCCATCATGCTAGCGGGGAGATACAATGAGCAGTACTTC.

In this sample, this clonotype turned up many times. With a much larger clone just one base away, this may be a read error. This chain uses TRBV7-9 with TRBJ2-1; no reliable D call. This CDR3 has 12 amino acids. Trimming removed 1 base at V and 6 bases at J, with 4 bases between. Per germline, CDR1 SEHNR and CDR2 FQNEAQ (reference sequence). This CDR3 reads CASSLGANEQFF. CDR3 nucleotides: TGTGCCAGCAGCTTAGGGGCCAATGAGCAGTTCTTC.

This clonotype was observed at least ten times. The chain couples TRBV7-2 to TRBJ2-7, with unresolved D. CDR3 size: 13 residues. With 3 bases removed from V and 2 bases from J, the gap between germline ends came to 8 bases. Germline-derived CDR1 and CDR2 are SGHTA and FQGNSA. CDR3: CASSFQVTYEQYF. The CDR3 nucleotides read TGTGCCAGCAGCTTTCAGGTAACCTACGAGCAGTACTTC. The full variable domain, in which reference TRBV7-2 and TRBJ2-7 provide the parts outside the CDR3, is GAGVSQSPSNKVTEKGKDVELRCDPISGHTALYWYRQSLGQGLEFLIYFQGNSAPDKSGLPSDRFSAERTGGSVSTLTIQRTQQEDSAVYLCASSFQVTYEQYFGPGTRLTVT.

The chain employs TRBV3-1 and TRBJ2-5; 9 bases align to TRBD1. The DNA end favors TRBJ2-7, so the J call may be wrong. The length of the CDR3 is 18 residues. In germline, CDR1 is LGHDT, CDR2 YNNKEL (reference sequence). Written as DNA, the CDR3 is TGTGCCAGCAGCCATATGAGGAATGGGGGACAGGGTCCCTACGAGCAGTACTTC. This sequence encodes CASSHMRNGGQGPYEQYF.

The CDR3 is CASSFRSRVQDQNTEAFF. The CDR3 DNA reads TGTGCCAGCAGCTTCCGGTCGCGGGTCCAAGACCAGAACACTGAAGCTTTCTTT. The chain uses TRBV7-9 and TRBJ1-1; D ambiguous. This CDR3 spans 18 amino acids. V dropped 3 bases and J dropped 1 base, with 21 bases sitting between them. Germline assignment: CDR1 SEHNR and CDR2 FQNEAQ (reference sequence).

The chain couples TRBV12-3 or TRBV12-4 to TRBJ2-6, with 9 positions matching TRBD1. CDR3 length: 16 amino acids. Losses at the gene ends were 5 bases for V and 3 bases for J; bases not matched to a gene: 5. The CDR3 sequence: CASSNRDRDGANVLTF. In DNA form, the CDR3 reads TGTGCCAGCAGTAACCGGGACAGGGATGGGGCCAACGTCCTGACTTTC.

This rearrangement joins TRBV28 to TRBJ2-7, with TRBD1 identical over 10 bases. The CDR3 totals 15 residues. J was trimmed by 4 bases and V by 9 bases; bases with no gene match: 12. Germline V gene sequence: CDR1 MDHEN, CDR2 SYDVKM. The CDR3 coding sequence is TGTGCCAGTTCCGTTCTGGGACAGGGGACTTACGAGCAGTACTTC. Its translation is CASSVLGQGTYEQYF.

V gene TRBV6-1 combines with J gene TRBJ2-3; D gene unclear. The CDR3 has 15 residues. CDR1 MNHNS and CDR2 SASEGT come from the germline V gene. V lost 1 base to trimming and J lost 3 bases, with 11 bases between them. CDR3 bases: TGTGCCAGCAGTGAAGGGGCCTATGAGACAGATACGCAGTATTTT. Amino acid sequence: CASSEGAYETDTQYF.

This rearrangement joins TRBV5-1 to TRBJ2-3; 9 bases align to TRBD1. J lost 2 bases, V lost 6 bases, and 7 bases had no gene match. In germline, CDR1 is SGHRS, CDR2 YFSETQ. The length of the CDR3 is 15 residues. The CDR3 DNA reads as TGCGCCAGCACCCTAGGGGACAGGGACACAGATACGCAGTATTTT. Translating it yields CASTLGDRDTDTQYF.

This chain uses TRBV9 with TRBJ2-1; D perhaps matches TRBD2 (6 bases). V was cut by 4 bases and J by 4 bases, with 21 bases left in between. This CDR3 spans 17 amino acids. Germline CDR1 reads SGDLS; CDR2 reads YYNGEE. The CDR3 DNA reads as TGTGCCAGCAGCTCAGGCCCTGGGGGACGGGGGTACAATGAGCAGTTCTTC. Translation: CASSSGPGGRGYNEQFF.

The chain uses TRBV4-3 and TRBJ2-2; 11 bases align to TRBD2. V lost 4 bases, J lost 6 bases, and 7 bases stayed unmatched. Germline values: CDR1 LGHNA, CDR2 YSLEER. The CDR3 has 16 amino acids. The CDR3 DNA follows: TGCGCCAGCAGCCCATTAGCGGGGGGGCTTGCCGGGGAGCTGTTTTTT. Its protein product is CASSPLAGGLAGELFF.

The chain combines TRBV12-3 or TRBV12-4 with TRBJ2-1; D may be TRBD1 or TRBD2 (5 bases each). This CDR3 spans 14 amino acids. V was pared by 5 bases and J by 5 bases, with 13 bases between. The CDR3 nucleotides are TGTGCCAGCAGTCCCGTGGGGGTGCACAATGAGCAGTTCTTC. Its protein is CASSPVGVHNEQFF.

This clonotype was counted between two and nine times. V and J are TRBV9 and TRBJ2-1; unclear D gene. The CDR3 is made up of 12 amino acids. The V gene lost 3 bases and the J gene lost 5 bases, with 6 bases spanning the gap. The germline V gene encodes CDR1 SGDLS and CDR2 YYNGEE. CDR3 DNA sequence: TGTGCCAGCAGCGCCCACAACAATGAGCAGTTCTTC. It specifies CASSAHNNEQFF.

The V and J genes are TRBV29-1 and TRBJ2-7, with TRBD2 matching over 8 bases. The V gene end was trimmed by 3 bases and the J gene end by 0 bases; junction bases not matched to a gene: 7. Germline V lookup: CDR1 SQVTM, CDR2 ANQGSEA. This CDR3 is 15 amino acids long. The CDR3 region is CSVEVTGTSSYEQYF. The DNA of the CDR3 is TGCAGCGTTGAGGTAACCGGGACTAGCTCCTACGAGCAGTACTTC.

This chain joins TRBV7-2 and TRBJ1-2, with D perhaps matching TRBD1 (5 bases). V was shortened by 6 bases and J by 4 bases, with 24 bases between the two germline ends. The germline CDR1 and CDR2 sequences are SGHTA and FQGNSA. The CDR3 runs 17 residues. The CDR3 loop is CASSLNGGGRGGYGYTF. DNA of the CDR3: TGTGCCAGCAGTCTTAATGGGGGTGGTAGGGGCGGCTATGGCTACACCTTC.